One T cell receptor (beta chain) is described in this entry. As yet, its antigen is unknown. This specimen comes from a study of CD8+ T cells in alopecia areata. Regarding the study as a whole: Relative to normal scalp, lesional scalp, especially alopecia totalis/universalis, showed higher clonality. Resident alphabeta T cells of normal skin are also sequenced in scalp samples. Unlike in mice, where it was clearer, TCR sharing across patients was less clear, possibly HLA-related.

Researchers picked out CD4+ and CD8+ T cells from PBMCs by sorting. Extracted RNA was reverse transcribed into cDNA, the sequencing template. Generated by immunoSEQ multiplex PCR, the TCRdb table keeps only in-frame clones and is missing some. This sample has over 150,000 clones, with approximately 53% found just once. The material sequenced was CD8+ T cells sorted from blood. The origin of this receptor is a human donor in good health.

The CDR3 region has the DNA TGTGCCAGCAGACAAGCTCTCGACACCGGGGAGCTGTTTTTT. Amino acids: CASRQALDTGELFF. J is TRBJ2-2 and V is TRBV27; D gene ambiguous. This CDR3 has 14 amino acids. The germline gives CDR1 MNHEY, CDR2 SMNVEV (reference sequence). V lost 6 bases and J lost 3, with 11 bases in between.